Presented here are 15 T cell receptor beta chains from one specimen sequenced in a study of tumor-infiltrating lymphocytes in glioblastoma multiforme. TCRB libraries came from RNA via three nested multiplex PCR rounds. TCRdb re-analysed the multiplex PCR reads in MiXCR, keeping a single row per CDR3 protein. Of under 35,000 distinct CDR3 sequences in the sample, roughly 64% were seen once. The sample comprised brain tumor tissue. The source is a male donor with glioblastoma.

The chain employs TRBV6-1 and TRBJ2-1, with D maybe TRBD1 (5 bases). The V gene's germline CDR1 is MNHNS and CDR2 SASEGT. V lost 2 bases to trimming and J lost 4 bases, with 15 bases between them. The CDR3 contains 16 residues. The CDR3 nucleotides read TGTGCCAGCAGTGAATTGTATAGGGGCCCTTACAATGAGCAGTTCTTC. It specifies CASSELYRGPYNEQFF.

This chain connects TRBV11-2 to TRBJ2-7; D is perhaps TRBD2 (5 bases). There are 15 residues in the CDR3. Germline CDR1 and CDR2: SGHAT and FQNNGV. Trimming removed 3 bases from V and 4 bases from J, with 16 bases in between. The CDR3 nucleotides read TGTGCCAGCAGCTTTCCTAGCCTAGCACTTTACGAGCAGTACTTC. As protein: CASSFPSLALYEQYF.

Note on this clonotype: The junction does not match germline at one end; this may be a read error. The chain links TRBV20-1 to TRBJ1-1; D possibly corresponds to TRBD1 (5 bases). Looked up from germline, CDR1 is DFQATT and CDR2 is SNEGSKA (reference sequence). The CDR3 is made up of 13 amino acids. CDR3: CSADDSGGTEAFF. In nucleotides, the CDR3 is TGCAGTGCAGACGACAGCGGGGGAACTGAGGCTTTCTTT.

As concerns this clonotype: This likely comes from a read error, as the CDR3 has no conserved phenylalanine or tryptophan at its end. This rearrangement joins TRBV29-1 to TRBJ2-7, with 8 positions matching TRBD1. The CDR3 sequence is 14 residues long. CDR1 SQVTM and CDR2 ANQGSEA come from the germline V gene. As DNA, the CDR3 is TGCAGGGTAGTACCTGGACAGGGCTTCTACGAGCAGTACCTC. This sequence encodes CRVVPGQGFYEQYL.

In its sample, this clonotype ranks as medium-sized. The chain employs TRBV14 and TRBJ2-1; TRBD2 might be the D (5 bases). The CDR3 spans 17 residues. The V and J ends lost 0 bases and 7 bases respectively, with 19 bases between them. Germline-derived CDR1 and CDR2 are SGHDN and FVKESK. The CDR3 protein is CASSQDTRLAFFNEQFF. CDR3 in DNA: TGTGCCAGCAGCCAAGATACTCGGCTAGCATTTTTTAATGAGCAGTTCTTC.

The chain links TRBV7-9 to TRBJ1-1; D remains ambiguous. The CDR3 length is 13 residues. Germline lookup yields CDR1 SEHNR and CDR2 FQNEAQ (reference sequence). V was pared by 6 bases and J by 3 bases, with 11 bases between. CDR3 amino acids: CASSSGSDTEAFF. The CDR3 nucleotides are TGTGCCAGCAGTTCCGGCAGCGACACTGAAGCTTTCTTT.

Concerning this clonotype: A much larger clone differs from this one at a single base, so this may be a read error. The rearrangement joins TRBV20-1 to TRBJ2-3; the D gene is possibly TRBD1 (6 bases). CDR1 DFQATT and CDR2 SNEGSKA come from the germline V gene (reference sequence). Trimming stripped 5 bases from V and 0 bases from J, with 15 bases between. CDR3 length equals 15 residues. The CDR3 nucleotides are TGCAGTGCTTACATCCCAGGGGCTAGCACAGATACGCAGTATTTT. Translating gives CSAYIPGASTDTQYF.

In regard to this clonotype: The CDR3 end shows no conserved phenylalanine or tryptophan, and so a read error is likely. The chain joins TRBV6-5 to TRBJ1-2; D perhaps matches TRBD1 (6 bases). The CDR3 runs 15 residues. Germline V gene data show CDR1 as MNHEY and CDR2 as SVGAGI. V was clipped by 6 bases and J by 8 bases, with 22 bases between them. The CDR3 region has the DNA TGTGCCAGCAGAATCAACTTATCGGGACATGGAGGCTACACCTGC. Its protein product is CASRINLSGHGGYTC.

Note on this clonotype: The conserved phenylalanine or tryptophan is not found at the CDR3 terminus, so this likely reflects a read error. The rearrangement links TRBV12-3 or TRBV12-4 to TRBJ2-7; no firm D call. There are 12 residues in the CDR3. The CDR3 DNA follows: TGTGCCAGTAGTTTGATGGGTGAGGAGCAGTACCTC. Protein sequence: CASSLMGEEQYL.

This clonotype was seen at least ten times. This chain links TRBV20-1 with TRBJ2-5; 7 nucleotides line up with TRBD1. Losses at the gene ends were 3 bases for V and 3 bases for J; bases not matched to a gene: 10. CDR1 is DFQATT and CDR2 is SNEGSKA in the germline V gene (reference sequence). The CDR3 has 15 residues. CDR3: CSASSPDRQKETQYF. CDR3 coding DNA: TGCAGTGCTAGTAGCCCGGACAGGCAGAAAGAGACCCAGTACTTC.

Remarks on this clonotype: A read error may produce the germline difference seen at one junction end. This chain uses TRBV12-3 or TRBV12-4 with TRBJ2-3; D may be TRBD2 (5 bases). The CDR3 contains 16 residues. CDR3 region: CASSFSILSSTDTQYF. The CDR3 DNA sequence: TGTGCCAGCAGTTTTTCCATCCTATCTAGCACAGATACGCAGTATTTC.

Comments on this clonotype: It is likely a read error, because the conserved phenylalanine at the end of the CDR3 is missing. The chain joins TRBV6-2 or TRBV6-3 to TRBJ1-1; no reliable D call. Germline loops: CDR1 MNHEY, CDR2 SVGEGT. This CDR3 is 11 amino acids long. CDR3: CASSYVKGAFY. The CDR3, as DNA: TGCGCCAGCAGTTACGTGAAGGGAGCTTTCTAT.

This clonotype was recorded a few times. A junction boundary mismatches the germline segment, possibly from a read error. CDR3 sequence (DNA): TGCGCCAACAGCTTGGTCCCTCTAGCGGGTGGCTACGAGCAGTACTTC. Protein sequence: CANSLVPLAGGYEQYF. The chain links TRBV5-1 to TRBJ2-7; 8 positions agree with TRBD2. This CDR3 region has 16 residues. Germline V lookup: CDR1 SGHRS, CDR2 YFSETQ.

As regards this clonotype: The CDR3 carries no conserved terminal phenylalanine or tryptophan, so it likely arises from a read error. The V and J genes are TRBV28 and TRBJ2-5, with TRBD2 matching 7 bases. This CDR3 has 16 amino acids. In germline, CDR1 is MDHEN, CDR2 SYDVKM. V gave up 5 bases and J gave up 1 base; unmatched junction bases: 10. The CDR3 sequence: CASSRHWGGSQETQYY. Written as DNA, the CDR3 is TGTGCCAGCAGTCGCCATTGGGGGGGAAGCCAAGAGACCCAGTACTAC.

The gene calls are TRBV12-3 or TRBV12-4 and TRBJ2-7; 7 bases map to TRBD1. J lost 1 base, V lost 11 bases, and 8 bases had no gene match. This CDR3 is 13 amino acids long. This chain's CDR3 is CAHTRQGSYEQYF. The CDR3 DNA reads TGTGCCCACACCCGACAGGGTTCCTACGAGCAGTACTTC.